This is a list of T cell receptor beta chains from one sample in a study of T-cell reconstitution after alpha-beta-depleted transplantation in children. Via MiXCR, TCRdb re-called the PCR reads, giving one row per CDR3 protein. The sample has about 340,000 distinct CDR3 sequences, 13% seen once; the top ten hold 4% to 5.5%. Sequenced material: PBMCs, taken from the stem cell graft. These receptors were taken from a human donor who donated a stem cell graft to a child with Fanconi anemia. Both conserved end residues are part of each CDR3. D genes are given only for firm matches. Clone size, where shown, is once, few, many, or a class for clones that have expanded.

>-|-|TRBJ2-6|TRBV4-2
TGTGCCAGCAGCACCTTCCGGGACAGACTAGGTTTCTCTGGGGCCAACGTCCTGACTTTC
CASSTFRDRLGFSGANVLTF
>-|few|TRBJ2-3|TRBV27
TGTGCCAGCAGCCGGGGGCGGAGCACAGATACGCAGTATTTT
CASSRGRSTDTQYF
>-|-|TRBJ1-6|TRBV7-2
TGTGCCAGCAGTTCCGACGTTTTCGGGTCACCCCTCCACTTT
CASSSDVFGSPLHF
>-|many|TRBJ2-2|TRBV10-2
TGCGCCAGCAGTAAGGGGTACACCGGGGAGCTGTTTTTT
CASSKGYTGELFF
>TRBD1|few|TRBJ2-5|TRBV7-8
TGTGCCAGCAGCTTAGCGAGGACAGGGGGGCAAGAGACCCAGTACTTC
CASSLARTGGQETQYF
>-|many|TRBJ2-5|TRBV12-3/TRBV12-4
TGTGCCAGCAGTTACGGGACCGTGGACGAGGCCCAGTACTTC
CASSYGTVDEAQYF
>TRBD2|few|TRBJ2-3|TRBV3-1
TGTGCCAGCAGCTATCGTCAGGCGGGGGGCCGCACAGATACGCAGTATTTT
CASSYRQAGGRTDTQYF
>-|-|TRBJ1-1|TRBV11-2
TGTGCCAGCAGCTTGTTCCGGAACCCTGAAGCTTTCTTT
CASSLFRNPEAFF
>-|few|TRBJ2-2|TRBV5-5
TGTGCCAGCAGCCCGCAGGGACTCAACACCGGGGAGCTGTTTTTT
CASSPQGLNTGELFF
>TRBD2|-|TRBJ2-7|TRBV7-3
TGTGCCAGCAGCTCCGGGGGGGCGTCTTACGAGCAGTACTTC
CASSSGGASYEQYF
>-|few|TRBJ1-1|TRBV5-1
TGCGCCAGCAGCTTAAACCCCGAGGGCACTGAAGCTTTCTTT
CASSLNPEGTEAFF
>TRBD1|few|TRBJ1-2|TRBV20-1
TGCAGTGCTAGACCTATGGGACAGGGATACTATGGCTACACCTTC
CSARPMGQGYYGYTF
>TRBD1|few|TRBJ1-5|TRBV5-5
TGTGCCAGCAGCTCTGGGACAGGGGTTCAGCCCCAGCATTTT
CASSSGTGVQPQHF
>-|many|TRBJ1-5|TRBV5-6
TGTGCCAGCAGCCAAAGTGGGACCCAACAGCCCCAGCATTTT
CASSQSGTQQPQHF
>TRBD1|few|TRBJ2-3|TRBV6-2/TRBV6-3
TGTGCCAGCAGTAGACGGACAGGGAGCACAGATACGCAGTATTTT
CASSRRTGSTDTQYF
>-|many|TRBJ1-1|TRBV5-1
TGCGCCAGCAGCTTGATCCCGGAGGGGGACACTGAAGCTTTCTTT
CASSLIPEGDTEAFF
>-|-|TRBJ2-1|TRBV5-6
TGTGCCAGCAGCCCGGAGGGGGGGGGACTGTATGATGAGCAGATCTTC
CASSPEGGGLYDEQIF